In its sample, the clone carrying this TCR beta chain was seen many times. Its target is unknown. These data are taken from a study of type 1 and type 2 diabetes patients. With 0 bases removed from V and 1 base from J, the gap between germline ends came to 6 bases. Germline CDR1 DFQATT, CDR2 SNEGSKA (reference sequence). The CDR3 extends over 13 amino acids. Amplification started from genomic DNA. A primer set of 30 forward and 13 reverse primers amplified the CDR3. TCRdb analysed the multiplex PCR reads with MiXCR anew, one entry per CDR3 protein. The sample holds 250,000 or so distinct CDR3 sequences, around 47% seen once. Points from the study as a whole: Age and gender were not matched between study groups, possibly biasing interpretation.

The V and J genes are TRBV20-1 and TRBJ1-1; D uncertain. This TCR derives from a man between 18 and 29 years old with type 2 diabetes. Sample: peripheral blood mononuclear cells (PBMCs). Here the CDR3 DNA reads TGCAGTGCTAGAGACTCAGCGAACACTGAAGCTTTCTTT. This encodes CSARDSANTEAFF.